These 16 T cell receptor beta chains came from one sample sequenced in a study of identical twins. TCRdb reanalysed the 5' RACE reads using MiXCR and keeps one entry per CDR3 protein. Altogether around 490,000 distinct CDR3 sequences are present, approximately 14% being singletons, with the ten largest covering approximately 1%. In addition, the sample was reused for a study of yellow fever vaccine responses in identical twins.

Sequencing input: CD4+ T cells sorted from blood. All receptors come from a woman between 18 and 29 years old in good health.

The chain recombines TRBV7-9 with TRBJ2-5; the D gene could be TRBD1 or TRBD2 (6 bases each). The CDR3 spans 14 residues. V lost 6 bases and J lost 7, with 18 bases in between. The V gene's germline CDR1 is SEHNR and CDR2 FQNEAQ (reference sequence). For the CDR3, the DNA is TGTGCCAGCAGTCGGGGGACCCCCAGGGGGACCCAGTACTTC. This gives the protein CASSRGTPRGTQYF. Based on the CDR3 plus reference TRBV7-9 and TRBJ2-5, the full variable domain is DTGVSQNPRHKITKRGQNVTFRCDPISEHNRLYWYRQTLGQGPEFLTYFQNEAQLEKSRLLSDRFSAERPKGSFSTLEIQRTEQGDSAMYLCASSRGTPRGTQYFGPGTRLLVL.

CDR3 sequence (DNA): TGTGCCAGTCAGGACTTCCGAAATGAGCAGTTCTTC. Residues: CASQDFRNEQFF. The chain employs TRBV6-2 or TRBV6-3 and TRBJ2-1, with D tentatively TRBD2 (5 bases). V dropped 9 bases and J dropped 7 bases, with 13 bases sitting between them. The CDR3 extends over 12 amino acids. The germline gives CDR1 MNHEY, CDR2 SVGEGT.

This clonotype was recorded a few times. The V and J genes are TRBV30 and TRBJ2-2; D not certain. This CDR3 region has 13 residues. V was pared by 0 bases and J by 2 bases, with 4 bases between. The germline gives CDR1 GTSNPN, CDR2 SVGIG (reference sequence). CDR3 nucleotide sequence: TGTGCCTGGAGTGTTTCAAACACCGGGGAGCTGTTTTTT. Residues: CAWSVSNTGELFF. The full variable domain, with the rest looked up from reference TRBV30 and TRBJ2-2, is SQTIHQWPATLVQPVGSPLSLECTVEGTSNPNLYWYRQAAGRGLQLLFYSVGIGQISSEVPQNLSASRPQDRQFILSSKKLLLSDSGFYLCAWSVSNTGELFFGEGSRLTVL.

The chain recombines TRBV20-1 with TRBJ2-5; 7 bases line up with TRBD2. V lost 0 bases and J lost 5; bases outside the gene matches: 15. Germline CDR1 DFQATT, CDR2 SNEGSKA (reference sequence). This CDR3 is built from 17 residues. The CDR3 spells CSARDPWAGDVWETQYF. Written as DNA, the CDR3 is TGCAGTGCTAGAGATCCTTGGGCGGGAGATGTTTGGGAGACCCAGTACTTC.

This clonotype came up a few times. The CDR3 sequence: CASSNPAYIQYF. CDR3 DNA: TGTGCCAGTAGTAACCCCGCCTACATTCAGTACTTC. The chain recombines TRBV19 with TRBJ2-4; no definite D call. This CDR3 has 12 amino acids. Germline V gene sequence: CDR1 LNHDA, CDR2 SQIVND (reference sequence). Between the trimmed V and J ends, which lost 4 bases and 8 bases, there was a span of 9 bases.

In its sample, this clonotype was seen a few times. The chain joins TRBV7-2 to TRBJ2-7; 9 positions agree with TRBD2. This CDR3 region has 12 residues. CDR1 is SGHTA and CDR2 is FQGNSA in the germline V gene. Germline trimming cut 0 bases from V and 13 bases from J; bases unmatched to any gene: 4. CDR3 sequence: CASSLASGSEYF. CDR3 nucleotides: TGTGCCAGCAGCTTAGCTAGCGGGAGTGAATACTTC. The whole variable domain, remainder taken from reference TRBV7-2 and TRBJ2-7, is GAGVSQSPSNKVTEKGKDVELRCDPISGHTALYWYRQSLGQGLEFLIYFQGNSAPDKSGLPSDRFSAERTGGSVSTLTIQRTQQEDSAVYLCASSLASGSEYFGPGTRLTVT.

The V and J genes are TRBV11-2 and TRBJ2-3; a weak D match, TRBD2 (6 bases). Per germline, CDR1 SGHAT and CDR2 FQNNGV. The CDR3 runs 19 residues. V was cut by 0 bases and J by 5 bases, with 24 bases left in between. The CDR3 DNA sequence: TGTGCCAGCAGCTTAGATCAATTTGGGATGACTAGGAGTAAAGATACGCAGTATTTT. Amino acid sequence: CASSLDQFGMTRSKDTQYF. Using reference TRBV11-2 and TRBJ2-3 for the parts outside the CDR3, the full variable domain is EAGVAQSPRYKIIEKRQSVAFWCNPISGHATLYWYQQILGQGPKLLIQFQNNGVVDDSQLPKDRFSAERLKGVDSTLKIQPAKLEDSAVYLCASSLDQFGMTRSKDTQYFGPGTRLTVL.

The sample holds a few counts of this clonotype. This chain connects TRBV20-1 to TRBJ2-4; 7 bases align to TRBD1. With V trimmed by 0 bases and J by 0 bases, 2 bases remained unmatched. CDR1 is DFQATT, CDR2 SNEGSKA, per germline (reference sequence). This CDR3 is 15 amino acids long. The CDR3 DNA sequence: TGCAGTGCTAGAGAGCCAGGGGGAGCCAAAAACATTCAGTACTTC. This translates into CSAREPGGAKNIQYF.

This clonotype was picked up a small number of times. This sequence joins TRBV4-2 and TRBJ2-3; 7 bases align to TRBD2. V gave up 0 bases and J gave up 5 bases; unmatched junction bases: 8. Germline V gene data show CDR1 as LGHNA and CDR2 as YNFKEQ. The CDR3 has 16 amino acids. The CDR3 protein is CASSQETLAVGDTQYF. DNA of the CDR3: TGTGCCAGCAGCCAAGAGACCCTAGCGGTCGGAGATACGCAGTATTTT.

V gene TRBV24-1 combines with J gene TRBJ2-5; the D gene is possibly TRBD1 (5 bases). Between the trimmed V and J ends, which lost 2 bases and 4 bases, there was a span of 13 bases. The V gene's germline CDR1 is KGHDR and CDR2 SFDVKD. This CDR3 contains 15 residues. The CDR3 sequence: CATSDSRGTGETQYF. CDR3 nucleotide sequence: TGTGCCACCAGTGATTCTAGGGGAACAGGAGAGACCCAGTACTTC.

This clonotype came up a few times. This chain connects TRBV6-2 or TRBV6-3 to TRBJ2-7, with TRBD2 matching 15 bases. The CDR3 spans 19 residues. J gave up 2 bases and V 4 bases, and 12 bases lay outside the gene matches. CDR1 and CDR2 from the germline V gene are MNHEY and SVGEGT. The CDR3, as DNA: TGTGCCAGCAGTTCCTCGTCGGGACTAGCGGGAGGTATCGCCTACGAGCAGTACTTC. It encodes CASSSSSGLAGGIAYEQYF.

Concerning this clonotype: Its ends do not fully match the called genes, so a read error is possible. The chain recombines TRBV7-7 with TRBJ2-2; the D gene could be TRBD1 or TRBD2 (5 bases each). The CDR3 is made up of 16 amino acids. Germline V lookup: CDR1 SSHAT, CDR2 FNYEAQ (reference sequence). CDR3 loop: CASSSSGTTNTGELFF. CDR3 nucleotides: TGTGCTAGCAGCTCGTCCGGGACGACGAACACCGGGGAGCTGTTTTTT.

At least ten counts were recorded for this clonotype. This sequence joins TRBV14 and TRBJ2-1; 11 positions match TRBD2. Germline loops: CDR1 SGHDN, CDR2 FVKESK. The CDR3 runs 19 residues. Unmatched junction bases numbered 13, after V lost 6 bases and J lost 0 bases. The CDR3 DNA reads as TGTGCCAGCAGACCTACTTTAGCGGGAGGGGGGAACTCCTACAATGAGCAGTTCTTC. The encoded protein is CASRPTLAGGGNSYNEQFF.

This clonotype occurred a few times. The gene calls are TRBV9 and TRBJ1-2, with D uncertain. The CDR3 runs to 15 residues. Trimming removed 0 bases at V and 3 bases at J, with 12 bases between. Germline loops: CDR1 SGDLS, CDR2 YYNGEE. The CDR3 loop reads CASSVDNRVHYGYTF. CDR3 DNA sequence: TGTGCCAGCAGCGTAGATAATCGGGTTCACTATGGCTACACCTTC.

The rearrangement links TRBV28 to TRBJ2-1; 9 bases match TRBD2. Germline V gives CDR1 MDHEN, CDR2 SYDVKM. The V segment lost 6 bases and the J segment 6 bases; nucleotides outside the gene matches: 9. There are 15 residues in the CDR3. CDR3 nucleotides: TGTGCCAGCAGGCAGCCTTCGACTAGCGGCAATGAGCAGTTCTTC. As protein: CASRQPSTSGNEQFF.

This chain uses TRBV10-1 with TRBJ1-1, with no clear D. Germline V CDR1 and CDR2: WNHNN, SYGVQD (reference sequence). There are 14 residues in the CDR3. V dropped 4 bases and J dropped 0 bases, with 9 bases sitting between them. The CDR3 DNA reads as TGCGCCAGCAGTGCGAGCGGCCTGAACACTGAAGCTTTCTTT. Its protein is CASSASGLNTEAFF.